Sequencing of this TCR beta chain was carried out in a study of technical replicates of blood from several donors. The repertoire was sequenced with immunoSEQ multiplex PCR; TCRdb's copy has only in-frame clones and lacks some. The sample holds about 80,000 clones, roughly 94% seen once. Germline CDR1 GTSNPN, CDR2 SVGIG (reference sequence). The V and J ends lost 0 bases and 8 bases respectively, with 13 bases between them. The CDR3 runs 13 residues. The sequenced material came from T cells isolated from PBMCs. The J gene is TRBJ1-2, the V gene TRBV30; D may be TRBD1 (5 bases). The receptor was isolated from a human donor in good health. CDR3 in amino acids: CAWSVPGSPGYTF. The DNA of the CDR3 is TGTGCCTGGAGTGTACCAGGGTCGCCCGGCTACACCTTC.